The source of this TCR beta chain is a study of shared clonotypes between healthy human individuals. Turning to the study itself: A couple of female and three male donors aged 18 to 49 were enrolled.

The repertoire was sequenced with immunoSEQ multiplex PCR; TCRdb's copy has only in-frame clones and lacks some. This sample has approximately 2,000,000 clones, with approximately 92% found just once. Per the germline V gene, CDR1 is MRHNA and CDR2 is SNTAGT. The CDR3 sequence is 17 residues long. V gave up 2 bases and J gave up 6 bases; unmatched junction bases: 12. CD8 cells regarded as naive lacked CD45RO, were positively chosen for CCR7, and omitted terminally differentiated effector memory CD45RA+ cells. The chain combines TRBV6-4 with TRBJ2-1, with TRBD2 matching 8 bases. This receptor was taken from a young man in good health. Some clones in this sample may be carry-over from other donors' samples. Sample: naive CD8+ T cells from PBMCs. CDR3 protein: CASSDEGLAGHGNEQFF. The CDR3 DNA sequence: TGTGCCAGCAGTGACGAAGGGCTAGCGGGTCACGGCAATGAGCAGTTCTTC.